Listed here are 16 T cell receptor beta chains from one sample, sequenced in a study of identifying expanded T cells in peripheral blood. Sequenced by immunoSEQ multiplex PCR; TCRdb stores in-frame clones only, minus some. The table shows under 130,000 clones, with around 89% occurring only once. Input material: blood. The receptors stem from a person aged 18-69 years in good health.

This rearrangement joins TRBV7-2 to TRBJ2-5, with 7 bases matching TRBD1. This CDR3 is 15 amino acids long. V gave up 5 bases and J gave up 3 bases; unmatched junction bases: 9. Looked up from germline, CDR1 is SGHTA and CDR2 is FQGNSA. The CDR3 reads CASSVARDRKETQYF. The CDR3 DNA follows: TGTGCCAGCAGCGTCGCCCGGGACAGAAAAGAGACCCAGTACTTC.

This chain uses TRBV7-2 with TRBJ1-2; D ambiguous. Germline CDR1 SGHTA, CDR2 FQGNSA. V lost 8 bases, J lost 2 bases, and 12 bases lay in between. This CDR3 spans 13 amino acids. The chain's CDR3 is CASRGPSNYGYTF. The CDR3 DNA is TGTGCCAGCCGAGGTCCCTCCAACTATGGCTACACCTTC.

The chain combines TRBV7-2 with TRBJ2-5, with 8 bases matching TRBD1. The CDR3 consists of 13 residues. The junction had 2 bases not matched to a gene; V was cut back by 4 bases and J by 4 bases. Germline assignment: CDR1 SGHTA and CDR2 FQGNSA. The CDR3 region has the DNA TGTGCCAGCAGCTCACAGGGGGGAGAGACCCAGTACTTC. It encodes CASSSQGGETQYF.

The chain is built from TRBV28 and TRBJ1-3; 8 bases line up with TRBD1. This CDR3 region has 15 residues. Trimming took 6 bases from V and 4 from J; bases not matched to a gene: 8. Germline V gene lookup returns CDR1 MDHEN and CDR2 SYDVKM. In DNA form, the CDR3 reads TGTGCCAGCAGCTCCCCCCAGGGGGCAGGAAACACCATATATTTT. It is translated as CASSSPQGAGNTIYF. Together with reference TRBV28 and TRBJ1-3, the CDR3 gives the full variable domain: DVKVTQSSRYLVKRTGEKVFLECVQDMDHENMFWYRQDPGLGLRLIYFSYDVKMKEKGDIPEGYSVSREKKERFSLILESASTNQTSMYLCASSSPQGAGNTIYFGEGSWLTVV.

The chain links TRBV11-2 to TRBJ2-1, with 10 nucleotides matching TRBD2. V was pared by 5 bases and J by 8 bases, with 6 bases of the junction left unmatched. In germline, CDR1 is SGHAT, CDR2 FQNNGV. The CDR3 is made up of 14 amino acids. The CDR3, as DNA: TGTGCCAGCAGCCCCCAGCGGGGGGGCCATGAGCAGTTCTTC. The encoded protein is CASSPQRGGHEQFF. The complete variable domain, with remaining parts taken from reference TRBV11-2 and TRBJ2-1, reads EAGVAQSPRYKIIEKRQSVAFWCNPISGHATLYWYQQILGQGPKLLIQFQNNGVVDDSQLPKDRFSAERLKGVDSTLKIQPAKLEDSAVYLCASSPQRGGHEQFFGPGTRLTVL.

V usage is TRBV9 and J usage is TRBJ1-1; D not certain. Germline-derived CDR1 and CDR2 are SGDLS and YYNGEE. Deletions cut 2 bases from V and 0 bases from J, with 5 bases between. This CDR3 is built from 13 residues. The CDR3 spells CASSVNLNTEAFF. CDR3 nucleotide sequence: TGTGCCAGCAGCGTTAATTTGAACACTGAAGCTTTCTTT.

The genes are TRBV6-5 and TRBJ2-5, with D maybe TRBD1 (5 bases). CDR3 size: 13 residues. The V gene's germline CDR1 is MNHEY and CDR2 SVGAGI. V was trimmed by 5 bases and J by 6 bases, leaving 13 bases between them. Here the CDR3 DNA reads TGTGCCAGCAGTCCAGGGTGGTTGCAGACCCAGTACTTC. This gives the protein CASSPGWLQTQYF.

The chain has TRBV5-6 and TRBJ1-6; TRBD1 matches 8 bases. J lost 7 bases, V lost 1 base, and 7 bases had no gene match. This CDR3 has 16 residues. The V gene's germline CDR1 is SGHDT and CDR2 YYEEEE. DNA for the CDR3: TGTGCCAGCAGCTTGACACCGGCAGGGGGCAATTCACCCCTCCACTTT. Its translation: CASSLTPAGGNSPLHF. The full variable domain, with the rest looked up from reference TRBV5-6 and TRBJ1-6, is DAGVTQSPTHLIKTRGQQVTLRCSPKSGHDTVSWYQQALGQGPQFIFQYYEEEERQRGNFPDRFSGHQFPNYSSELNVNALLLGDSALYLCASSLTPAGGNSPLHFGNGTRLTVT.

This clone was seen a single time. The chain recombines TRBV2 with TRBJ2-1, with D perhaps TRBD2 (5 bases). The germline CDR1 and CDR2 sequences are SNHLY and FYNNEI. The germline V and J ends were trimmed by 11 bases and 0 bases, with 14 bases remaining between them. There are 14 residues in the CDR3. CDR3 amino acids: CAGRADLSYNEQFF. The CDR3 coding sequence is TGTGCCGGACGAGCGGACCTCTCCTACAATGAGCAGTTCTTC.

V is TRBV19 and J is TRBJ2-1, with TRBD2 identical over 8 bases. From germline, CDR1 is LNHDA and CDR2 SQIVND (reference sequence). This CDR3 has 14 residues. The V gene end was trimmed by 3 bases and the J gene end by 6 bases; junction bases not matched to a gene: 4. CDR3 nucleotides: TGTGCCAGTAGTATCGGGGGGGGCTCCAATGAGCAGTTCTTC. The encoded protein is CASSIGGGSNEQFF.

This chain uses TRBV7-9 with TRBJ1-1; the D gene is possibly TRBD1 (6 bases). This CDR3 has 19 residues. V gave up 2 bases and J gave up 5 bases, with 27 bases separating them. The V gene's germline CDR1 is SEHNR and CDR2 FQNEAQ (reference sequence). CDR3: CASSLFPPGRGRVVTEAFF. The CDR3 DNA reads as TGTGCCAGCAGCTTATTCCCCCCGGGCAGGGGACGGGTTGTGACTGAAGCTTTCTTT.

The rearrangement links TRBV6-5 to TRBJ2-6; the D gene is possibly TRBD2 (5 bases). The V gene's germline CDR1 is MNHEY and CDR2 SVGAGI. V was trimmed by 0 bases and J by 0 bases, leaving 6 bases between them. CDR3 size: 16 residues. The CDR3 reads CASSYSGASGANVLTF. The CDR3 bases are TGTGCCAGCAGTTACTCGGGAGCCTCTGGGGCCAACGTCCTGACTTTC.

There are a few counts of this clone. This chain links TRBV5-1 with TRBJ1-2; perhaps TRBD1 as D (6 bases). The CDR3 runs to 13 residues. V was pared by 4 bases and J by 5 bases, with 12 bases between. CDR1 and CDR2 from the germline V gene are SGHRS and YFSETQ. The CDR3 coding sequence is TGCGCCAGCAGCGTGGACAGTAGATATGGCTACACCTTC. Its translation is CASSVDSRYGYTF. Drawing the rest from reference TRBV5-1 and TRBJ1-2, the complete variable domain is KAGVTQTPRYLIKTRGQQVTLSCSPISGHRSVSWYQQTPGQGLQFLFEYFSETQRNKGNFPGRFSGRQFSNSRSEMNVSTLELGDSALYLCASSVDSRYGYTFGSGTRLTVV.

J is TRBJ2-5 and V is TRBV29-1, with D maybe TRBD1 (5 bases). CDR3 length: 15 residues. Germline V CDR1 and CDR2: SQVTM, ANQGSEA. V lost 0 bases and J 1 base, leaving 12 bases between the germline ends. In DNA, the CDR3 is TGCAGCGTTGAAGAGGAGACAGAAGCCCAAGAGACCCAGTACTTC. Encoded protein: CSVEEETEAQETQYF.

V gene TRBV5-1 combines with J gene TRBJ2-7, with unresolved D. This CDR3 has 13 amino acids. Trimming removed 1 base at V and 0 bases at J, with 5 bases between. CDR1 SGHRS and CDR2 YFSETQ come from the germline V gene. CDR3 coding DNA: TGCGCCAGCAGCTTGAAAGTCTCCTACGAGCAGTACTTC. Its translation: CASSLKVSYEQYF.

This clone has a handful of counts. CDR3 in amino acids: CASSARRGESPLHF. In DNA form, the CDR3 reads TGTGCCAGCAGCGCGAGAAGGGGGGAATCACCCCTCCACTTT. The V call is TRBV9, the J call TRBJ1-6, with D perhaps matching TRBD1 (6 bases). Trimming removed 3 bases at V and 10 bases at J, with 14 bases between. The CDR3 sequence is 14 residues long. CDR1 and CDR2 (germline): SGDLS, YYNGEE.